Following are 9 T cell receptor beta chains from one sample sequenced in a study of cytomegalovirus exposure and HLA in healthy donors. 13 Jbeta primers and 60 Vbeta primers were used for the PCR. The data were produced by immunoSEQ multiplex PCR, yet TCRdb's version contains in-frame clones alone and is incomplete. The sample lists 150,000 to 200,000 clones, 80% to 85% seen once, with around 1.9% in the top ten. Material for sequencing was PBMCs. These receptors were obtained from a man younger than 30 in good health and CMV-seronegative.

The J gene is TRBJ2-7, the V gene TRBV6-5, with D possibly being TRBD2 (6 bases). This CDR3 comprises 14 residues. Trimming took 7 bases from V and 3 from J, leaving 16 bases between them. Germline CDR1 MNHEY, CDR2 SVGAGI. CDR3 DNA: TGTGCCAGCAAACCCCCGGGAGAGCACTACGAGCAGTACTTC. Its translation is CASKPPGEHYEQYF.

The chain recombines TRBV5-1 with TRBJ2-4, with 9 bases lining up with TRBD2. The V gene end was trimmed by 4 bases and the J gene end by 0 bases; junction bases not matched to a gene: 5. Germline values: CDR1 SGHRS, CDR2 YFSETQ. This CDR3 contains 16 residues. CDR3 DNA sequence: TGCGCCAGCAGCGTTAGCGGGAGTCTAGCCAAAAACATTCAGTACTTC. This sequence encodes CASSVSGSLAKNIQYF.

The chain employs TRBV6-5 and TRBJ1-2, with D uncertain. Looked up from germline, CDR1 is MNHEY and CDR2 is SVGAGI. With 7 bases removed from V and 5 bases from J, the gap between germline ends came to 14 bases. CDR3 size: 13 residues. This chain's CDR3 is CASTTGVSYGYTF. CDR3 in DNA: TGTGCCAGCACCACGGGAGTCTCATATGGCTACACCTTC.

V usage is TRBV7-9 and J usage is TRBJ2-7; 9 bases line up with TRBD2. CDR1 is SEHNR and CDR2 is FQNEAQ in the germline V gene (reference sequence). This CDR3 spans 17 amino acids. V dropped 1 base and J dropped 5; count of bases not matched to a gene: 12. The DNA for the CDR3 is TGTGCCAGCAGCTTAGACCTATTAGCGGGAGTTTTGGACGAGCAGTACTTC. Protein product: CASSLDLLAGVLDEQYF.

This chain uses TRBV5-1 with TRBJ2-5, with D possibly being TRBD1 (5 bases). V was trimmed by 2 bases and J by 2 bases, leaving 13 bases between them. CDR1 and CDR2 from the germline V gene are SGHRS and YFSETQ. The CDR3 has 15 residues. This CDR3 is CASSLMGRQQETQYF. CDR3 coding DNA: TGCGCCAGCAGCTTAATGGGGCGGCAACAAGAGACCCAGTACTTC.

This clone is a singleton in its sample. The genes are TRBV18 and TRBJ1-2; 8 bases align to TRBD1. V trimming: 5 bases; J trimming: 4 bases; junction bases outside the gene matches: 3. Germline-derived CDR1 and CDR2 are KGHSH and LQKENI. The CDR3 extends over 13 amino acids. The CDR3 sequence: CASSTGQVYGYTF. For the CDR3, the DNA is TGTGCCAGCTCAACGGGACAGGTCTATGGCTACACCTTC.

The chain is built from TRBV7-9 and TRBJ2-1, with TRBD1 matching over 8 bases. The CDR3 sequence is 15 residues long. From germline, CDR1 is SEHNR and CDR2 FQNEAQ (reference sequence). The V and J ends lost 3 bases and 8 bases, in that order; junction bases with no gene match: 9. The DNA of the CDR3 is TGTGCCAGCAGCTTCCTAGCGCCAGGGGGCGATGAGCAGTTCTTC. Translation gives CASSFLAPGGDEQFF.

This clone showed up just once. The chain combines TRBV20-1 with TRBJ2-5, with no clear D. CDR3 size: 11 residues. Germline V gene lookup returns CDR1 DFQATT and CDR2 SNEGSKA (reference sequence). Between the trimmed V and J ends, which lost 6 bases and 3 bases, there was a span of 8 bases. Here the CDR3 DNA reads TGCAGTGCGTACAGAAAAGAGACCCAGTACTTC. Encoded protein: CSAYRKETQYF.

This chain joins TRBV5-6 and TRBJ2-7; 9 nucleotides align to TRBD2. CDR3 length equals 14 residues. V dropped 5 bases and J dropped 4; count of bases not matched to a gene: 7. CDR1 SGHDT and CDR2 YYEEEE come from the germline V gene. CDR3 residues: CASRTSSGVYEQYF. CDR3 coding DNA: TGTGCCAGCAGAACTTCTAGCGGGGTTTACGAGCAGTACTTC.